One T cell receptor (beta chain) is described in this entry. Its matching antigen is unknown. Then a second PCR, running roughly 7 to 11 cycles, was carried out with a sample-barcoded 5' primer and a J-beta primer mix. One entry per CDR3 protein, called by TCRdb with MiXCR from the 5' RACE reads. The sample records approximately 790,000 distinct CDR3 sequences, approximately 67% being singletons. Germline V lookup: CDR1 MNHNY, CDR2 SVGAGI (reference sequence). The CDR3 has 15 amino acids. V was shortened by 2 bases and J by 1 base, with 11 bases between the two germline ends. This sample is part of a study of blood T cells in healthy people across ages. Overall study findings and caveats: Nothing was known about donor CMV status, and this possibly confounded expanded clonotype changes.

Sequencing input: blood. V gene TRBV6-6 combines with J gene TRBJ1-1, with D possibly matching TRBD1 (5 bases). The sequence was obtained from a man aged 25 to 40 in good health. CDR3 loop: CASSYSQGQNTEAFF. The CDR3 nucleotides read TGTGCCAGCAGTTACAGTCAGGGTCAGAACACTGAAGCTTTCTTT.